The rows below give T cell receptor beta chains drawn from one sample of a study of blood T cells in healthy people across ages. MiXCR was run by TCRdb on the 5' RACE reads, yielding one entry per CDR3 protein. The repertoire holds fewer than 750,000 distinct CDR3 sequences, with approximately 52% as singletons. The specimen was blood. All receptors derive from a woman over 75 in good health. The CDR3 runs from the conserved cysteine through the conserved F or W. The order of the fields is J gene, V gene, clone size, D gene, CDR3 DNA, CDR3 protein. The D gene is left open where the match is weak. For some rows the clone size is stated as once, few or many, or as a class when expanded; others skip it.

J gene: TRBJ1-2
V gene: TRBV7-9
clone size: NA
D gene: TRBD1
CDR3 DNA: TGTGCCAGCAGCATAGACAGGGGTAGCTACACCTTC
CDR3 protein: CASSIDRGSYTF

J gene: TRBJ1-1
V gene: TRBV24-1
clone size: NA
D gene: NA
CDR3 DNA: TGTGCCACCAGTTCCGCGGTGACGGCTACTGAAGCTTTCTTT
CDR3 protein: CATSSAVTATEAFF

J gene: TRBJ1-5
V gene: TRBV7-9
clone size: NA
D gene: NA
CDR3 DNA: TGTGCCAGCAGCTCCTTGGGAGGGATAAGCAATCAGCCCCAGCATTTT
CDR3 protein: CASSSLGGISNQPQHF

J gene: TRBJ1-2
V gene: TRBV6-2/TRBV6-3
clone size: many
D gene: TRBD1
CDR3 DNA: TGTGCCAGCAGTTACGAAGACAGGGGGCACGGCTATGGCTACACCTTC
CDR3 protein: CASSYEDRGHGYGYTF

J gene: TRBJ2-5
V gene: TRBV12-3/TRBV12-4
clone size: NA
D gene: TRBD2
CDR3 DNA: TGTGCCAGCAGTTCCCGGACTAGCGGGAATAACAATGAGCAGTACTTC
CDR3 protein: CASSSRTSGNNNEQYF

J gene: TRBJ2-1
V gene: TRBV7-9
clone size: few
D gene: NA
CDR3 DNA: TGTGCCAGCAGCTTAGGGGATGACTTCACCAATGAGCAGTTCTTC
CDR3 protein: CASSLGDDFTNEQFF

J gene: TRBJ2-1
V gene: TRBV11-3
clone size: once
D gene: NA
CDR3 DNA: TGTGCCAGCAGCCCTGACGGACTCTCCTACAATGAGCAGTTCTTC
CDR3 protein: CASSPDGLSYNEQFF

J gene: TRBJ1-2
V gene: TRBV12-3/TRBV12-4
clone size: many
D gene: TRBD1
CDR3 DNA: TGTGCCAGCAGTTCACGGACAGGGGACGGCTACACCTTC
CDR3 protein: CASSSRTGDGYTF

J gene: TRBJ2-7
V gene: TRBV15
clone size: NA
D gene: NA
CDR3 DNA: TGTGCCACCAGCCCTCGTTTAACAAGGACGGGGATTTCCTACGAGCAGTACTTC
CDR3 protein: CATSPRLTRTGISYEQYF

J gene: TRBJ2-1
V gene: TRBV5-1
clone size: NA
D gene: NA
CDR3 DNA: TGCGCCAGCAGCTTGGTGGGGTTATACAATGAGCAGTTCTTC
CDR3 protein: CASSLVGLYNEQFF

J gene: TRBJ2-3
V gene: TRBV24-1
clone size: NA
D gene: TRBD1
CDR3 DNA: TGTGCCACCAGTGATTTAGTGGTTGGGGACAGGGGCACAGATACGCAGTATTTT
CDR3 protein: CATSDLVVGDRGTDTQYF

J gene: TRBJ2-2
V gene: TRBV7-3
clone size: NA
D gene: NA
CDR3 DNA: TGTGCCAGCAGCCAGACACTGAACACCGGGGAGCTGTTTTTT
CDR3 protein: CASSQTLNTGELFF

J gene: TRBJ2-3
V gene: TRBV10-3
clone size: NA
D gene: NA
CDR3 DNA: TGTGCCATCAGGACAGCTAACACAGATACGCAGTATTTT
CDR3 protein: CAIRTANTDTQYF

J gene: TRBJ2-5
V gene: TRBV18
clone size: NA
D gene: NA
CDR3 DNA: TGTGCCAGCTCACCAACCACAGGGTTCGGCGAGACCCAGTACTTC
CDR3 protein: CASSPTTGFGETQYF

J gene: TRBJ1-4
V gene: TRBV4-1
clone size: once
D gene: NA
CDR3 DNA: TGCGCCAGCAGCCAGCAGGGTTCCCGGACGAGAAAACTGTTTTTT
CDR3 protein: CASSQQGSRTRKLFF

J gene: TRBJ1-5
V gene: TRBV10-3
clone size: NA
D gene: NA
CDR3 DNA: TGTGCCATCAGTGATACAGGGTATAGCAATCAGCCCCAGCATTTT
CDR3 protein: CAISDTGYSNQPQHF

J gene: TRBJ2-7
V gene: TRBV7-2
clone size: many
D gene: TRBD2
CDR3 DNA: TGTGCCAGCAGTTTGGCGGGAGGAAGGTACGAGCAGTACTTC
CDR3 protein: CASSLAGGRYEQYF

J gene: TRBJ2-1
V gene: TRBV2
clone size: once
D gene: TRBD2
CDR3 DNA: TGTGCCAGCAGTGAAGCGCTAAGGAGACTAGCGGGGGGGAGGGGGTACAATGAGCAGTTCTTC
CDR3 protein: CASSEALRRLAGGRGYNEQFF

J gene: TRBJ2-7
V gene: TRBV20-1
clone size: many
D gene: NA
CDR3 DNA: TGCAGTGCTGAAGACACCGCCTACGAGCAGTACTTC
CDR3 protein: CSAEDTAYEQYF

J gene: TRBJ2-3
V gene: TRBV27
clone size: many
D gene: TRBD2
CDR3 DNA: TGTGCCAGCAGGAGACTAGCGGGAGTTACCACAGATACGCAGTATTTT
CDR3 protein: CASRRLAGVTTDTQYF

J gene: TRBJ2-1
V gene: TRBV6-4
clone size: few
D gene: NA
CDR3 DNA: TGTGCCAGCAGTGACTCTAGCGGCTCCTACAATGAGCAGTTCTTC
CDR3 protein: CASSDSSGSYNEQFF

J gene: TRBJ1-2
V gene: TRBV14
clone size: many
D gene: NA
CDR3 DNA: TGTGCCAGCAGCCTATGGGGGCTGAGTGGCTACACCTTC
CDR3 protein: CASSLWGLSGYTF

J gene: TRBJ2-2
V gene: TRBV2
clone size: NA
D gene: NA
CDR3 DNA: TGTGCCAGCAGTGAAGCGAGGGGCGGGGAGCTGTTTTTT
CDR3 protein: CASSEARGGELFF

J gene: TRBJ1-5
V gene: TRBV5-1
clone size: NA
D gene: NA
CDR3 DNA: TGCGCCAGCAGCCCCACCGGGACATCGAATCAGCCCCAGCATTTT
CDR3 protein: CASSPTGTSNQPQHF

J gene: TRBJ2-3
V gene: TRBV16
clone size: NA
D gene: NA
CDR3 DNA: TGTGCCAGCAGCCAATCCTCAGGGGGGACAGATACGCAGTATTTT
CDR3 protein: CASSQSSGGTDTQYF

J gene: TRBJ1-1
V gene: TRBV7-2
clone size: NA
D gene: NA
CDR3 DNA: TGTGCCAGCAGCCCGTCAGACAGACAAGCTTTCTTT
CDR3 protein: CASSPSDRQAFF

J gene: TRBJ2-5
V gene: TRBV29-1
clone size: NA
D gene: NA
CDR3 DNA: TGCAGCGTTGAAGGGGACCTCCACTCCTACAATGAGCAGTACTTC
CDR3 protein: CSVEGDLHSYNEQYF

J gene: TRBJ2-7
V gene: TRBV7-9
clone size: NA
D gene: NA
CDR3 DNA: TGTGCCAGCAGCAATTTCCGGGGTAACGAGCAGTACTTC
CDR3 protein: CASSNFRGNEQYF

J gene: TRBJ2-7
V gene: TRBV9
clone size: NA
D gene: NA
CDR3 DNA: TGTGCCAGCAGCCCGACGGACGGGGGAATCTCCTACGAGCAGTACTTC
CDR3 protein: CASSPTDGGISYEQYF

J gene: TRBJ2-5
V gene: TRBV7-2
clone size: NA
D gene: NA
CDR3 DNA: TGTGCCAGCCAGCTAGCAGGGCGTTGGCAAGAGACCCAGTACTTC
CDR3 protein: CASQLAGRWQETQYF

J gene: TRBJ2-5
V gene: TRBV5-1
clone size: NA
D gene: NA
CDR3 DNA: TGCGCCAGCAGCGGGGGCTCCGGGGAGACCCAGTACTTC
CDR3 protein: CASSGGSGETQYF

J gene: TRBJ1-2
V gene: TRBV9
clone size: many
D gene: TRBD1
CDR3 DNA: TGTGCCAGCAGCCCGCGACAGGGAGAAACCTATGGCTACACCTTC
CDR3 protein: CASSPRQGETYGYTF

J gene: TRBJ1-2
V gene: TRBV28
clone size: NA
D gene: TRBD1
CDR3 DNA: TGTGCCAGCAGGCCTACAGGGGGCAGCTATGGCTACACCTTC
CDR3 protein: CASRPTGGSYGYTF

J gene: TRBJ2-5
V gene: TRBV7-2
clone size: NA
D gene: TRBD2
CDR3 DNA: TGTGCCAGCAGCTTGGGCGGGGGGGCAAATGAGCAGTACTTC
CDR3 protein: CASSLGGGANEQYF

J gene: TRBJ2-2
V gene: TRBV5-1
clone size: many
D gene: NA
CDR3 DNA: TGCGCCAGCAGCTTGATCGCGGGATCGAACACCGGGGAGCTGTTTTTT
CDR3 protein: CASSLIAGSNTGELFF

J gene: TRBJ2-7
V gene: TRBV10-3
clone size: once
D gene: TRBD1
CDR3 DNA: TGTGCCATCAGTGGTGGACAGGTGATCTCCTACGAGCAGTACTTC
CDR3 protein: CAISGGQVISYEQYF

J gene: TRBJ2-7
V gene: TRBV18
clone size: NA
D gene: NA
CDR3 DNA: TGTGCCAGCTCACCAAGACCAGGGAGGGAGCAGTACTTC
CDR3 protein: CASSPRPGREQYF

J gene: TRBJ2-7
V gene: TRBV6-2/TRBV6-3
clone size: NA
D gene: TRBD2
CDR3 DNA: TGTGCCAGTATACTAGCGGGGGCCTCCTACGAGCAGTACTTC
CDR3 protein: CASILAGASYEQYF

J gene: TRBJ2-5
V gene: TRBV5-5
clone size: few
D gene: NA
CDR3 DNA: TGTGCCAGCAGCTCCCTACAAGGGGGAGAGACCCAGTACTTC
CDR3 protein: CASSSLQGGETQYF

J gene: TRBJ2-3
V gene: TRBV20-1
clone size: many
D gene: NA
CDR3 DNA: TGCAGTGCCCGAGGTCCGTCCTTCGGATATACGCAGTATTTT
CDR3 protein: CSARGPSFGYTQYF

J gene: TRBJ2-1
V gene: TRBV29-1
clone size: NA
D gene: TRBD1
CDR3 DNA: TGCAGCGTTGGGACAGGGGTCTACAATGAGCAGTTCTTC
CDR3 protein: CSVGTGVYNEQFF

J gene: TRBJ2-7
V gene: TRBV25-1
clone size: NA
D gene: NA
CDR3 DNA: TGTGCCAGCAGTGAAAGGCGCGGAAGCGACTCCTACGAGCAGTACTTC
CDR3 protein: CASSERRGSDSYEQYF

J gene: TRBJ2-2
V gene: TRBV28
clone size: NA
D gene: NA
CDR3 DNA: TGTGCCAGCAGTTTACCCAGGCTGGAGCCGAACACCGGGGAGCTGTTTTTT
CDR3 protein: CASSLPRLEPNTGELFF

J gene: TRBJ2-5
V gene: TRBV20-1
clone size: NA
D gene: TRBD1
CDR3 DNA: TGCAGTGCCACAGGGGACGGAAGGGAGCAGTACTTC
CDR3 protein: CSATGDGREQYF

J gene: TRBJ1-5
V gene: TRBV15
clone size: many
D gene: NA
CDR3 DNA: TGTGCCACCAGCACAAGCCGAACAGTAAATAGCAATCAGCCCCAGCATTTT
CDR3 protein: CATSTSRTVNSNQPQHF

J gene: TRBJ2-7
V gene: TRBV20-1
clone size: NA
D gene: NA
CDR3 DNA: TGCAGTGCAACGGGATCCTTGATATCCTACGAGCAGTACTTC
CDR3 protein: CSATGSLISYEQYF

J gene: TRBJ2-5
V gene: TRBV10-3
clone size: many
D gene: NA
CDR3 DNA: TGTGCCACCCTGATGGGGCAGGGGGGACAAGAGACCCAGTACTTC
CDR3 protein: CATLMGQGGQETQYF

J gene: TRBJ2-2
V gene: TRBV10-1
clone size: few
D gene: TRBD2
CDR3 DNA: TGCGCCAGCAGCACTAGCGTCGGGGAGCTGTTTTTT
CDR3 protein: CASSTSVGELFF

J gene: TRBJ1-1
V gene: TRBV5-1
clone size: NA
D gene: TRBD1
CDR3 DNA: TGCGCCAGCAGCTCTGGACAGGGGGCGTTGAACACTGAAGCTTTCTTT
CDR3 protein: CASSSGQGALNTEAFF

J gene: TRBJ2-3
V gene: TRBV7-6
clone size: NA
D gene: TRBD2
CDR3 DNA: TGTGCCAGCAGCCCTAGCGGACTGTCCACAGATACGCAGTATTTT
CDR3 protein: CASSPSGLSTDTQYF

J gene: TRBJ2-5
V gene: TRBV27
clone size: NA
D gene: NA
CDR3 DNA: TGTGCCAGCAGTAGGAAGATCCAAGAGACCCAGTACTTC
CDR3 protein: CASSRKIQETQYF

J gene: TRBJ2-3
V gene: TRBV12-3/TRBV12-4
clone size: many
D gene: NA
CDR3 DNA: TGTGCCAGCAGTTTAGCCCGCTTCGCAGATACGCAGTATTTT
CDR3 protein: CASSLARFADTQYF

J gene: TRBJ2-7
V gene: TRBV6-1
clone size: NA
D gene: NA
CDR3 DNA: TGTGCCAGCAGGGAGCAAAGGGGCAGTTACGAGCAGTACTTC
CDR3 protein: CASREQRGSYEQYF

J gene: TRBJ2-1
V gene: TRBV6-6
clone size: NA
D gene: TRBD1
CDR3 DNA: TGTGCCAGCAGCCCCGGACAGGGGGCAGCGAGGGAGCAGTTCTTC
CDR3 protein: CASSPGQGAAREQFF

J gene: TRBJ2-2
V gene: TRBV24-1
clone size: once
D gene: TRBD2
CDR3 DNA: TGTGCCACCAGTGATCCGCCGGGGACTAGCGGGGGGGAATCGAACACCGGGGAGCTGTTTTTT
CDR3 protein: CATSDPPGTSGGESNTGELFF